The next 23 T cell receptor beta chains were all read from a single sample in a study of T cells in Graves' hyperthyroidism and ophthalmopathy. Amplification yielded TCR beta CDR3 regions, with RNA transcripts as the source. First-round RT-PCR with HTBI primers amplified the TCR CDR3 region. TCRdb reanalysed the multiplex PCR reads using MiXCR and keeps one entry per CDR3 protein. The table lists under 700,000 distinct CDR3 sequences, approximately 15% of them singletons. The specimen was blood. All receptors derive from a woman aged 18-29 years with Graves' hyperthyroidism.

The V call is TRBV20-1, the J call TRBJ2-7; perhaps TRBD2 as D (6 bases). Trimming took 1 base from V and 4 from J, leaving 14 bases between them. The germline V gene has CDR1 DFQATT and CDR2 SNEGSKA (reference sequence). This CDR3 region has 14 residues. This CDR3 is CSARGDAGNYEQYF. In DNA, the CDR3 is TGCAGTGCTAGAGGGGACGCGGGAAATTACGAGCAGTACTTC.

A few counts support this clonotype. The chain employs TRBV10-1 and TRBJ2-7, with a tentative D call TRBD2 (6 bases). Germline V lookup: CDR1 WNHNN, CDR2 SYGVQD (reference sequence). V lost 2 bases and J lost 2, with 16 bases in between. There are 16 residues in the CDR3. The CDR3 here is CASSERGSGSPYEQYF. The CDR3 coding sequence is TGCGCCAGCAGTGAGCGTGGTAGCGGATCTCCCTACGAGCAGTACTTC.

This clonotype has just a few counts. This rearrangement joins TRBV10-3 to TRBJ1-5; D not resolved. CDR1 is ENHRY and CDR2 is SYGVKD in the germline V gene. Trimming shortened V by 0 bases and J by 7 bases, and 10 bases separated the two germline ends. This CDR3 region has 14 residues. The chain's CDR3 is CAISESTGKQPQHF. The CDR3 region has the DNA TGTGCCATCAGTGAGTCGACCGGGAAACAGCCCCAGCATTTT.

This clonotype came up a few times. The chain employs TRBV2 and TRBJ2-2; 8 bases fit TRBD2. Trimming removed 2 bases from V and 6 bases from J; junction bases left unmatched: 2. CDR1 and CDR2 from the germline V gene are SNHLY and FYNNEI. The CDR3 loop spans 14 amino acids. The CDR3 loop reads CASSESGGAGELFF. The CDR3 DNA follows: TGTGCCAGCAGTGAATCGGGGGGGGCCGGGGAGCTGTTTTTT.

This clonotype appeared many times. V is TRBV24-1 and J is TRBJ1-2; 8 nucleotides agree with TRBD1. The CDR3 extends over 15 amino acids. Germline CDR1 KGHDR, CDR2 SFDVKD. V lost 7 bases to trimming and J lost 4 bases; unmatched junction nucleotides: 10. The CDR3 DNA sequence: TGTGCCACCAGCTCTTACTTGGACAGGGTCTATGGCTACACCTTC. Protein sequence: CATSSYLDRVYGYTF.

The rearrangement uses TRBV12-3 or TRBV12-4 and TRBJ2-5; 7 nucleotides agree with TRBD1. V was pared by 2 bases and J by 1 base, with 4 bases of the junction left unmatched. The CDR3 runs 15 residues. In DNA form, the CDR3 reads TGTGCCAGCAGTTTATGGGACAGAATCCAAGAGACCCAGTACTTC. This sequence encodes CASSLWDRIQETQYF.

This clonotype was recorded many times. V and J are TRBV20-1 and TRBJ2-7; 9 bases fit TRBD1. Germline loops: CDR1 DFQATT, CDR2 SNEGSKA (reference sequence). This CDR3 comprises 13 residues. The CDR3 nucleotides read TGCAGCCTGCAGGACAGGGGTTCCAACGAGCAGTACTTC. Translating gives CSLQDRGSNEQYF.

The chain joins TRBV20-1 to TRBJ1-4; D gene unclear. This CDR3 has 14 amino acids. Germline V gene sequence: CDR1 DFQATT, CDR2 SNEGSKA (reference sequence). V lost 5 bases and J lost 0, with 10 bases in between. The CDR3 DNA is TGCAGTGCTGCGCAGGTCGCAACTAATGAAAAACTGTTTTTT. Its protein is CSAAQVATNEKLFF.

For this clonotype: This may come from a read error, since a much larger clone is one base off. The gene calls are TRBV18 and TRBJ2-4, with 10 bases matching TRBD1. The CDR3 length is 13 residues. CDR1 KGHSH and CDR2 LQKENI come from the germline V gene. CDR3 sequence reads: CASPPGTGDIQYF. The CDR3 region has the DNA TGTGCCAGCCCACCCGGGACAGGGGACATTCAGTACTTC.

V gene TRBV6-2 or TRBV6-3 combines with J gene TRBJ1-1; D remains unclear. The CDR3 consists of 12 residues. V was trimmed by 6 bases and J by 8 bases, leaving 13 bases between them. Germline loops: CDR1 MNHEY, CDR2 SVGEGT. This CDR3 reads CASSPPWEEAFF. The DNA of the CDR3 is TGTGCCAGCAGCCCCCCGTGGGAGGAAGCTTTCTTT.

This clonotype has a count of ten or more. The chain recombines TRBV7-6 with TRBJ2-7; 10 bases agree with TRBD1. V shed 3 bases and J 4 bases; nucleotides not matched to a gene: 6. The germline gives CDR1 SGHVS, CDR2 FNYEAQ. The CDR3 has 15 residues. The CDR3 nucleotides read TGTGCCAGCAGCTTGACCGGGACAGGGGATTACGAGCAGTACTTC. This codes for CASSLTGTGDYEQYF. The full variable domain, with the rest looked up from reference TRBV7-6 and TRBJ2-7, is GAGVSQSPRYKVTKRGQDVALRCDPISGHVSLYWYRQALGQGPEFLTYFNYEAQQDKSGLPNDRFSAERPEGSISTLTIQRTEQRDSAMYRCASSLTGTGDYEQYFGPGTRLTVT.

This clonotype was seen at least ten times. The rearrangement links TRBV28 to TRBJ2-1, with 7 nucleotides matching TRBD2. The CDR3 has 15 residues. With V trimmed by 5 bases and J by 6 bases, 10 bases remained unmatched. The V gene's germline CDR1 is MDHEN and CDR2 SYDVKM. CDR3 sequence reads: CASSTGGSSGNEQFF. CDR3 sequence (DNA): TGTGCCAGCAGTACGGGCGGGAGTAGTGGCAATGAGCAGTTCTTC.

This clonotype was recorded many times. The rearrangement uses TRBV28 and TRBJ2-5, with a possible D match to TRBD1 (6 bases). The germline V gene has CDR1 MDHEN and CDR2 SYDVKM. Trimming cost V 6 bases and J 5 bases, with 22 bases left between them. The CDR3 totals 16 residues. CDR3 protein: CASRHPGHSPGETQYF. CDR3 nucleotides: TGTGCCAGCAGACATCCGGGACACTCTCCCGGGGAGACCCAGTACTTC.

This clonotype turned up a few times. The chain links TRBV7-2 to TRBJ2-5, with no clear D. Germline V CDR1 and CDR2: SGHTA, FQGNSA. This CDR3 has 14 residues. Trimming removed 1 base at V and 1 base at J, with 7 bases between. The CDR3 sequence: CASSLVQTQETQYF. The CDR3 DNA sequence: TGTGCCAGCAGCTTAGTCCAGACCCAAGAGACCCAGTACTTC.

The chain links TRBV29-1 to TRBJ2-5, with a weak D call TRBD2 (7 bases). V lost 3 bases to trimming and J lost 5 bases, with 13 bases between them. The CDR3 contains 13 residues. Germline V CDR1 and CDR2: SQVTM, ANQGSEA. CDR3 bases: TGCAGCGTTGATTGGGGGGGCTATGAGACCCAGTACTTC. Translation: CSVDWGGYETQYF.

This clonotype has a count of ten or more. The rearrangement joins TRBV12-3 or TRBV12-4 to TRBJ2-1; D is unclear. The V and J ends lost 6 bases and 2 bases respectively, with 14 bases between them. The CDR3 covers 15 residues. The CDR3: CASRTSWRTYNEQFF. The CDR3 DNA is TGTGCCAGCAGAACCTCCTGGCGGACCTACAATGAGCAGTTCTTC.

V is TRBV20-1 and J is TRBJ2-7; 12 bases map to TRBD2. The V segment lost 6 bases and the J segment 5 bases; nucleotides outside the gene matches: 8. The CDR3 length is 14 residues. CDR1 and CDR2 (germline): DFQATT, SNEGSKA (reference sequence). Here the CDR3 DNA reads TGCAGTGCGAGACTAGCGGGAGTTAGGGACGAGCAGTACTTC. Amino acid sequence: CSARLAGVRDEQYF.

The V call is TRBV19, the J call TRBJ1-1; tentatively, D is TRBD1 (6 bases). Germline V CDR1 and CDR2: LNHDA, SQIVND (reference sequence). Trimming took 6 bases from V and 0 from J, leaving 14 bases between them. The CDR3 is 15 residues long. The CDR3 loop is CASRKLTGLNTEAFF. CDR3 DNA: TGTGCCAGTAGAAAATTGACAGGTTTGAACACTGAAGCTTTCTTT.

This clonotype was recorded only once. CDR3 nucleotides: TGTGCCAGCAGCGCGGTCGGGACTGCTGGCGATACGCAGTATTTT. As protein: CASSAVGTAGDTQYF. The chain links TRBV9 to TRBJ2-3, with a possible D match to TRBD2 (6 bases). Trimming removed 3 bases from V and 6 bases from J, with 17 bases in between. The CDR3 spans 15 residues. Germline V CDR1 and CDR2: SGDLS, YYNGEE.

On this clonotype itself: The junction differs from germline at one of its ends, possibly a read error. This chain links TRBV20-1 with TRBJ2-3; tentatively, D is TRBD2 (6 bases). The CDR3 spans 16 residues. CDR1 and CDR2 (germline): DFQATT, SNEGSKA (reference sequence). CDR3 sequence (DNA): TGCAGTGCTAGAGATGTTCTTACGGGGGTCACAGGTACGCAGTATTTT. Amino acids: CSARDVLTGVTGTQYF.

Comments on this clonotype: This may be a read error, as it is one base from a much larger clone. The chain couples TRBV27 to TRBJ2-5; perhaps TRBD2 as D (6 bases). Germline V gives CDR1 MNHEY, CDR2 SMNVEV (reference sequence). This CDR3 comprises 15 residues. The V end lost 3 bases, the J end lost 6 bases, and 17 bases lay between the germline ends. This CDR3 is CASSLYAGIIQTQYF. The CDR3 coding sequence is TGTGCCAGCAGTTTGTATGCGGGGATCATACAGACCCAGTACTTC.

This clonotype was picked up many times. The rearrangement uses TRBV6-1 and TRBJ2-2; maybe TRBD1 (5 bases). Trimming left V 7 bases short and J 0 bases short, with 12 bases between. This CDR3 is built from 15 residues. Germline V gives CDR1 MNHNS, CDR2 SASEGT. The CDR3 loop reads CASKAGLANTGELFF. The CDR3 DNA reads TGTGCCAGCAAGGCAGGGCTAGCGAACACCGGGGAGCTGTTTTTT.

The rearrangement joins TRBV6-2 or TRBV6-3 to TRBJ2-4; 7 bases fit TRBD1. V shed 0 bases, J shed 3 bases, and the junction held 5 bases outside the gene matches. Germline CDR1 is MNHEY and CDR2 is SVGEGT. The CDR3 is 16 amino acids. The CDR3 nucleotides read TGTGCCAGCAGTTACTCGAGGCCAGGGGGCAAAAACATTCAGTACTTC. The encoded protein is CASSYSRPGGKNIQYF.